This section outlines one TCR beta chain sequence together with its context. Its target is not known. Only in-frame clones appear in the TCRdb table, and some are missing; sequencing was by immunoSEQ multiplex PCR. The profile shows around 32,000 clones, about 95% of them singletons. The data derive from a study of circulating and synovial CD4+ cells in juvenile arthritis. Study-wide results and limits: Circulating pathogenic-like and bulk T cells looked alike by Vbeta family usage. Diversity here was lower than in bulk blood CD4 cells. Compared with bulk blood, circulating pathogenic-like lymphocytes shared substantially more CDR3 sequences with synovial T cells.

Germline loops: CDR1 MNHNS, CDR2 SASEGT. The CDR3 has 16 amino acids. V dropped 2 bases and J dropped 0 bases, with 10 bases sitting between them. Patients with active juvenile idiopathic arthritis donated these samples. Source material: CD4+ T cells from blood. The origin of this receptor is a human donor with juvenile idiopathic arthritis. The rearrangement links TRBV6-1 to TRBJ2-2; D remains ambiguous. CDR3 DNA sequence: TGTGCCAGCAGTGAAATCTTACTCACGAACACCGGGGAGCTGTTTTTT. Encoded protein: CASSEILLTNTGELFF.